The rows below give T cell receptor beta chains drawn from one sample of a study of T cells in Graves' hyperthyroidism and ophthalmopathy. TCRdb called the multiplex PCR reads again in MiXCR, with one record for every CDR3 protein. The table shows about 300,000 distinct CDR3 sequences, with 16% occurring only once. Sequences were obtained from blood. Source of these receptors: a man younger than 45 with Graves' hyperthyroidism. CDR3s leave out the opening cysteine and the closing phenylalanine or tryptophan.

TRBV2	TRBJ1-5	ASNQGAVSNQPQH
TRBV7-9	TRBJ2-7	ASSRPHADEQY
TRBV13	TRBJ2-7	ASSLGGQGTRSYEQY
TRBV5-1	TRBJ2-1	ASSFEGEVYNEQF
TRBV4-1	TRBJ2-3	ASSQDGLASSTDTQY
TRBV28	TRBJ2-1	ASTRSSYNEQF
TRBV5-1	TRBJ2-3	ASSSEYPTDTQY
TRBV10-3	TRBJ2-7	AISQGTSGTEQY
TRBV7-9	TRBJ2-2	ASSLRQPGELF
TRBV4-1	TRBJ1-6	ASSQEEDAAASPLH
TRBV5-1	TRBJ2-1	ASSLEAGAYNEQF
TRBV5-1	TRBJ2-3	ASSPLGSADTQY
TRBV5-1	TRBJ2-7	ASSLWGHLSSYEQY
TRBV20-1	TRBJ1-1	SARRQGNTEAF
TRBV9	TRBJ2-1	ASSGAETYNEQF
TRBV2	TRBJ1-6	ASSSLGQGNSPLH
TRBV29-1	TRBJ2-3	SVERGSTQY
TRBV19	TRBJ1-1	ASSNRGTTGGTEAF
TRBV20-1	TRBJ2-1	SASYGSGVVEQF
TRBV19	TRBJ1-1	ASSIDLNTEAF
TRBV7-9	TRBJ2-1	ASSASGSARPDNEQF
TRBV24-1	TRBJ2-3	ATQFGPSDTQY
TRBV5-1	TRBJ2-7	ASSLSPSGTGAQEQY
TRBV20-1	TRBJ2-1	SEAGQGSNEQF
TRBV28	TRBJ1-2	ASSPMFGAANYGYT
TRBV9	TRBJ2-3	ASSVETGMRTDTQY
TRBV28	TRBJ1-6	ASSLTVNSPLH
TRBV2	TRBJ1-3	ASIIDISSGNTIY
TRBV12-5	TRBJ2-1	ASGLASTSGQNNEQF
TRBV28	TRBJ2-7	ASSPERDRSVDGQY
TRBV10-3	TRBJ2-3	AIRPKGLAEGTDTQY
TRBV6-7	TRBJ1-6	ASSYGPGGYNSPLH
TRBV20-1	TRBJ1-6	SASRPVPHSPLH
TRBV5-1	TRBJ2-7	ASSLMGTGWSYEQY
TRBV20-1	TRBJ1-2	SARDPGQGDYGYT
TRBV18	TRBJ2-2	ASSPFETEPTGELF
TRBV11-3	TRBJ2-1	ASSWLTGYNEQF
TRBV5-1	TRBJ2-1	ASSVAGPNNEQF
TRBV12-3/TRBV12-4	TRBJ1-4	ASSSRKEKLF
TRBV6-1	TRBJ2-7	ASTRTGGRYEQY
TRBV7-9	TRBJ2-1	ASSFSGRGSNEQF
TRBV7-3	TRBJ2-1	ASSPGNKNEQF
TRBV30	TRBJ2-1	AWSVQWSEQF
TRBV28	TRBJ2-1	ASSTDSYNEQF
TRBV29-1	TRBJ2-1	SVDAGALESF
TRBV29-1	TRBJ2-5	SVEEGAGVQETQY
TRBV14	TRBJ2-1	ASSPRLAGQF